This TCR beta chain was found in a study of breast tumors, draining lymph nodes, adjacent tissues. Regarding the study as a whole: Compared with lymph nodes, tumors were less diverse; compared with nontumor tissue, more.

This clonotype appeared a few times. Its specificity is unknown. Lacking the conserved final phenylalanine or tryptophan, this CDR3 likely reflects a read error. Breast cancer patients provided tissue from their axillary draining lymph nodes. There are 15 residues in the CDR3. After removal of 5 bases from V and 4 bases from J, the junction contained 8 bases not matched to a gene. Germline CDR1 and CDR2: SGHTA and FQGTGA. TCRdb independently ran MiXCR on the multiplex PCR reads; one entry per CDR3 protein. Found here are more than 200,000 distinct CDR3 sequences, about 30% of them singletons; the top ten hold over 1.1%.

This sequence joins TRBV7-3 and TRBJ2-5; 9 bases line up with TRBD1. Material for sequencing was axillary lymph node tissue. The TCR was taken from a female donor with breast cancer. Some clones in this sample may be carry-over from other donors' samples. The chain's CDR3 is CASSPYRGQVETQYL. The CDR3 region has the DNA TGTGCCAGCAGCCCATACAGGGGGCAGGTAGAGACCCAGTACCTC.